This entry concerns a single T cell receptor (beta chain). Its antigen is unknown. The CDR3 contains 14 residues. V was clipped by 0 bases and J by 8 bases, with 10 bases between them. Germline V gene sequence: CDR1 LGHNA, CDR2 YNFKEQ. Clones were read by immunoSEQ multiplex PCR, and TCRdb kept only the in-frame ones, dropping some. The table has about 7,600 clones, 80% to 85% seen once. The sample belongs to a study of immune evolution from preneoplasia to lung adenocarcinoma. Overall study findings and caveats: Compared with EGFR-mutant or double wild-type lesions, KRAS-mutant nodules were more clonal. Top clone frequencies peaked in normal lung, apparently declining through invasive adenocarcinoma.

Sequencing was done on a sample of FFPE invasive lung adenocarcinoma tissue. This clonotype originated in a person in their fifties with lung adenocarcinoma. The chain combines TRBV4-2 with TRBJ1-4, with D tentatively TRBD1 (6 bases). The CDR3: CASSQDLGGEKLFF. CDR3 sequence (DNA): TGTGCCAGCAGCCAAGATTTGGGGGGCGAAAAACTGTTTTTT.